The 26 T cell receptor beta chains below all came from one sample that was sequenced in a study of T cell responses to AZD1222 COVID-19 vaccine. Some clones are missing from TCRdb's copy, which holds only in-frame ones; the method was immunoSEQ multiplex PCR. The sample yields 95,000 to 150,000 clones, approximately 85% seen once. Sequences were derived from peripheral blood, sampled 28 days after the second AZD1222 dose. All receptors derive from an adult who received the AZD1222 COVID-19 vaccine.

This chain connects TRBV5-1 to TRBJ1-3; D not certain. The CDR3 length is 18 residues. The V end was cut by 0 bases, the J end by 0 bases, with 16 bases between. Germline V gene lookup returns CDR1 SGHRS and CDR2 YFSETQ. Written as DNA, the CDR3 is TGCGCCAGCAGCTTGGAGTTTTCGGAGAGCTTCTCTGGAAACACCATATATTTT. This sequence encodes CASSLEFSESFSGNTIYF.

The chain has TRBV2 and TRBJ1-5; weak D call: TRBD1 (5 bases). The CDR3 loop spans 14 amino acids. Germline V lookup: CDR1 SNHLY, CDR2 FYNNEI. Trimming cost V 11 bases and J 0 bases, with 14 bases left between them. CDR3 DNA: TGTGCCTCCGGGGGGGGTTATAGCAATCAGCCCCAGCATTTT. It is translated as CASGGGYSNQPQHF.

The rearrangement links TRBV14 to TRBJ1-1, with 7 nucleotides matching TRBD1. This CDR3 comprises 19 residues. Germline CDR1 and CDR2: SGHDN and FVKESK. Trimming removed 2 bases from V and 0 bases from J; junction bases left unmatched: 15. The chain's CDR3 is CASSQRLGDSLTMNTEAFF. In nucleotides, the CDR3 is TGTGCCAGCAGCCAACGGCTTGGGGACAGCCTTACTATGAACACTGAAGCTTTCTTT. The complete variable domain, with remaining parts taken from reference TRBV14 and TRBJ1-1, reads EAGVTQFPSHSVIEKGQTVTLRCDPISGHDNLYWYRRVMGKEIKFLLHFVKESKQDESGMPNNRFLAERTGGTYSTLKVQPAELEDSGVYFCASSQRLGDSLTMNTEAFFGQGTRLTVV.

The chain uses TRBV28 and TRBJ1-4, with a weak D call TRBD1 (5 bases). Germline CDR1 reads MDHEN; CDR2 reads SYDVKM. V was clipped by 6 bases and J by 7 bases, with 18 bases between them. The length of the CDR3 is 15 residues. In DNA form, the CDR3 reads TGTGCCAGCAGCCCCGGGGGGACGAATAGTGAAAAACTGTTTTTT. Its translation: CASSPGGTNSEKLFF.

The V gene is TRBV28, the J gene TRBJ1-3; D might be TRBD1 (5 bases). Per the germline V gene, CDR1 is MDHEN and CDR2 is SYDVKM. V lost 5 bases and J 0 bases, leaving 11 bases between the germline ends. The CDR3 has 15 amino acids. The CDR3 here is CASSNGDFSGNTIYF. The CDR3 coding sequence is TGTGCCAGCAGTAACGGGGACTTCTCTGGAAACACCATATATTTT.

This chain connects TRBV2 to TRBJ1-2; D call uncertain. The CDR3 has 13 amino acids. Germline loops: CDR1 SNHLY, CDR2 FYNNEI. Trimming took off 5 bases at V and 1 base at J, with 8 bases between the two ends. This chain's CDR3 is CASSRIGNYGYTF. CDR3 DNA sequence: TGTGCCAGCAGTCGAATTGGTAACTATGGCTACACCTTC.

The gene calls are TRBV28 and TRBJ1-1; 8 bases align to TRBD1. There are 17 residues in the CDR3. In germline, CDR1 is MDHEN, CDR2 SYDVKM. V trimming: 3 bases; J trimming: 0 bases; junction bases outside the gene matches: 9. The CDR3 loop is CASSFIGQGGMNTEAFF. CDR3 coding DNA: TGTGCCAGCAGTTTCATCGGACAGGGAGGGATGAACACTGAAGCTTTCTTT.

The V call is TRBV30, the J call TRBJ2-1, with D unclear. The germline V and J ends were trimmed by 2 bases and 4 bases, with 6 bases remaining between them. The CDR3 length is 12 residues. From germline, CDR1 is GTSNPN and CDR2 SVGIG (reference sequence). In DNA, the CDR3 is TGTGCCTGGAGTCGCGGTTACAATGAGCAGTTCTTC. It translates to CAWSRGYNEQFF.

The CDR3 DNA reads as TGTGCCAGCAGTCCCACAGGGCTTGGGCATGGCTACACCTTC. Its translation is CASSPTGLGHGYTF. The chain has TRBV28 and TRBJ1-2, with D possibly TRBD1 on 6 matching bases. V dropped 5 bases and J dropped 6 bases, with 16 bases sitting between them. CDR3 length: 14 amino acids. Germline CDR1 is MDHEN and CDR2 is SYDVKM.

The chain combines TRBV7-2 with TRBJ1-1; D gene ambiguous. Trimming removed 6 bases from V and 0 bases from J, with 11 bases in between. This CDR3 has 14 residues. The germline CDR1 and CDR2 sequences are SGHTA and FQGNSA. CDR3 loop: CASSRDGLNTEAFF. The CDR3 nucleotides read TGTGCCAGCAGTCGAGACGGGCTGAACACTGAAGCTTTCTTT.

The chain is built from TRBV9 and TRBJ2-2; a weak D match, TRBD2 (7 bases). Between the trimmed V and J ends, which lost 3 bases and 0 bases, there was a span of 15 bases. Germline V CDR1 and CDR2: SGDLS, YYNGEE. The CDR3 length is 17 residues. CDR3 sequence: CASSARSGGPNTGELFF. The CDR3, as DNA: TGTGCCAGCAGCGCCCGGTCGGGGGGCCCGAACACCGGGGAGCTGTTTTTT.

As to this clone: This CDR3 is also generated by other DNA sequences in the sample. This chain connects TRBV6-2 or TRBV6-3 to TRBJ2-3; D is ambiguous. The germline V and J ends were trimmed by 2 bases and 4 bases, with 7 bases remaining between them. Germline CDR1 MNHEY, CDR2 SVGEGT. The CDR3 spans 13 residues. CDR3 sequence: CASSYGWADTQYF. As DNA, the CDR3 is TGTGCCAGCAGTTACGGTTGGGCAGATACGCAGTATTTT.

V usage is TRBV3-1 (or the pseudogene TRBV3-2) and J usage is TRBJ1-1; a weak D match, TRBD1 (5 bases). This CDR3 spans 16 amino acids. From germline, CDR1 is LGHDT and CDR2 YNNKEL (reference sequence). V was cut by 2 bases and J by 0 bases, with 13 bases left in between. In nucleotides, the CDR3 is TGTGCCAGCAGCCAAAGCCAGGGACCCATGAACACTGAAGCTTTCTTT. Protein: CASSQSQGPMNTEAFF.

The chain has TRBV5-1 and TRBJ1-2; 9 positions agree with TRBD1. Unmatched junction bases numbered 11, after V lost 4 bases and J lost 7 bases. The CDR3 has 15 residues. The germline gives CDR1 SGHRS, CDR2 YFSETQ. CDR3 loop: CASSRDGTGMGGYTF. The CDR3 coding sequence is TGCGCCAGCAGCCGGGACGGGACAGGGATGGGTGGCTACACCTTC.

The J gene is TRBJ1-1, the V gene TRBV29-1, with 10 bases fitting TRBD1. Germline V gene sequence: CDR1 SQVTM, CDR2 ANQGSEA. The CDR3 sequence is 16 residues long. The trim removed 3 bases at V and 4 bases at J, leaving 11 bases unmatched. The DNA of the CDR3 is TGCAGCGTTGAGGGGGACCCCCGGACAGGGGGCACTGAAGCTTTCTTT. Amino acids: CSVEGDPRTGGTEAFF.

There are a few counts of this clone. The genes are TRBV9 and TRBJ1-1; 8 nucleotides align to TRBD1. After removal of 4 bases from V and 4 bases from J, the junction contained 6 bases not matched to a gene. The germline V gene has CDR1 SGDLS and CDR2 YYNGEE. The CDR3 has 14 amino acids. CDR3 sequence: CASSRLTGGTEAFF. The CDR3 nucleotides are TGTGCCAGCAGCCGATTAACAGGGGGCACTGAAGCTTTCTTT.

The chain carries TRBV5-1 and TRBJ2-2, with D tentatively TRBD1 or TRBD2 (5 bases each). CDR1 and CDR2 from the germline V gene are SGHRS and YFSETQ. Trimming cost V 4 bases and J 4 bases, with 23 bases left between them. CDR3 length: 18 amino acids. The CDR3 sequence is CASSPVISGPGSTGELFF. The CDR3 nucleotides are TGCGCCAGCAGCCCCGTCATTTCAGGGCCGGGGAGCACCGGGGAGCTGTTTTTT. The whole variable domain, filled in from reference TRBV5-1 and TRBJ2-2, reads KAGVTQTPRYLIKTRGQQVTLSCSPISGHRSVSWYQQTPGQGLQFLFEYFSETQRNKGNFPGRFSGRQFSNSRSEMNVSTLELGDSALYLCASSPVISGPGSTGELFFGEGSRLTVL.

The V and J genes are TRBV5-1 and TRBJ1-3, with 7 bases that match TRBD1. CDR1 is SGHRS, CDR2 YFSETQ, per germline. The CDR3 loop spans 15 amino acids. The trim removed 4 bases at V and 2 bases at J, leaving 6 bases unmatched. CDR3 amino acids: CASSRTGTTGNTIYF. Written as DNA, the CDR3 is TGCGCCAGCAGCAGGACAGGAACGACTGGAAACACCATATATTTT.

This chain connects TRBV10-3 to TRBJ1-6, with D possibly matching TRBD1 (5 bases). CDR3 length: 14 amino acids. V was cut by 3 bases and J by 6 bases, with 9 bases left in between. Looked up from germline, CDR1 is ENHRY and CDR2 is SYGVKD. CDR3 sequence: CAISDGRGNSPLHF. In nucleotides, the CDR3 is TGTGCCATCAGTGATGGTAGGGGTAATTCACCCCTCCACTTT.

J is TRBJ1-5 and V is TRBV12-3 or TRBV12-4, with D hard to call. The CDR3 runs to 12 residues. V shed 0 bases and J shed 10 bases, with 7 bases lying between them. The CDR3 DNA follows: TGTGCCAGCAGTTTAGCCAGGTCCCCCCAGCATTTT. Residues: CASSLARSPQHF.

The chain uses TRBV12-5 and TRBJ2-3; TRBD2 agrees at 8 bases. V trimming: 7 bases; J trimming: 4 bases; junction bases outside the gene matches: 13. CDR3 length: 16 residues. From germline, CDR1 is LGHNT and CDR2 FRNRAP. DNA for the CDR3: TGTGCTAGTGCCCTAGGGCTAGCGGGCGGGGCAGATACGCAGTATTTT. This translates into CASALGLAGGADTQYF.

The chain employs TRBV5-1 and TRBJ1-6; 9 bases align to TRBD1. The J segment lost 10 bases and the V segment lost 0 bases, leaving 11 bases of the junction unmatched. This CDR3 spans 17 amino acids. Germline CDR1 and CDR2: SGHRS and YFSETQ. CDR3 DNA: TGCGCCAGCAGCTTGGCCCCCGGGGACAGGGCTTACTCACCCCTCCACTTT. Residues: CASSLAPGDRAYSPLHF.

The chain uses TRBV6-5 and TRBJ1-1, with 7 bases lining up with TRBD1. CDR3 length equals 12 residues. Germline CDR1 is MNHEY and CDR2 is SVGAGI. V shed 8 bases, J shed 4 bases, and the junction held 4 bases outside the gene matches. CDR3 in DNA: TGTGCCAGCCGAGGGACAGCCACTGAAGCTTTCTTT. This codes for CASRGTATEAFF.

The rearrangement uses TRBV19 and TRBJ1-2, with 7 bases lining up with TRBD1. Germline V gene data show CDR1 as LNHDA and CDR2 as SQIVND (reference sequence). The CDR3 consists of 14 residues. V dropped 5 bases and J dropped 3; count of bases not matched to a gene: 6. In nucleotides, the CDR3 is TGTGCCAGTAGTCCCACAGGGGCATACTATGGCTACACCTTC. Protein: CASSPTGAYYGYTF.

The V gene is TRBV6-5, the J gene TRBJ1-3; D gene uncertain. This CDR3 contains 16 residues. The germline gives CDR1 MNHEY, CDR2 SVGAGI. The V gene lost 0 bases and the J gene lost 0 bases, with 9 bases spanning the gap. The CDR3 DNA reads TGTGCCAGCAGTTACTCTGAGGCCGGCTCTGGAAACACCATATATTTT. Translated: CASSYSEAGSGNTIYF.

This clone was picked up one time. CDR3 coding DNA: TGTGCCTGGATGGAGGGTGGGACAGCTAATGAAAAACTGTTTTTT. Its translation is CAWMEGGTANEKLFF. V usage is TRBV30 and J usage is TRBJ1-4; TRBD1 matches 7 bases. Trimming removed 4 bases from V and 3 bases from J; junction bases left unmatched: 8. Germline V lookup: CDR1 GTSNPN, CDR2 SVGIG (reference sequence). This CDR3 region has 15 residues.